The rows below give T cell receptor beta chains drawn from one sample of a study of early T cells in non-severe SARS-CoV-2 infection. TCRdb re-derived calls from the 5' RACE reads in MiXCR, one entry per CDR3 protein. The sample has under 20,000 distinct CDR3 sequences, 4% to 5.5% seen once. Sequences were obtained from whole blood. These receptors originate from an adult who was a healthcare worker with PCR-confirmed SARS-CoV-2 infection or an uninfected control (not recorded which). CDR3s include the opening cysteine and the closing phenylalanine or tryptophan. Fields, in order: clone size, V gene, D gene, J gene, CDR3 DNA, CDR3 protein. D genes are given only for firm matches. Only some rows state a clone size, as once, few, many or a class for expanded clones.

clone_size: many
v_call: TRBV10-3
d_call: TRBD2
j_call: TRBJ2-5
cdr3_nt: TGTGCCGCGGGGCAGCGGGGAGAGACCCAGTACTTC
cdr3_aa: CAAGQRGETQYF

clone_size: many
v_call: TRBV7-3
d_call: -
j_call: TRBJ2-7
cdr3_nt: TGTGCCAGCAGCTTCGCGTATCAGAGCGAGCAGTACTTC
cdr3_aa: CASSFAYQSEQYF

clone_size: many
v_call: TRBV29-1
d_call: TRBD1
j_call: TRBJ1-1
cdr3_nt: TGCAGCGTTGAGAAAGGACAGGGCCGTGAAGCTTTCTTT
cdr3_aa: CSVEKGQGREAFF

clone_size: many
v_call: TRBV9
d_call: TRBD2
j_call: TRBJ2-5
cdr3_nt: TGTGCCAGCAGCGTACTAGCGGGGGGAGGAGAGACCCAGTACTTC
cdr3_aa: CASSVLAGGGETQYF

clone_size: -
v_call: TRBV7-8
d_call: TRBD1
j_call: TRBJ2-1
cdr3_nt: TGTGCCAGCAGTCGTACCGGGACAGGGAGCGATGAGCAGTTCTTC
cdr3_aa: CASSRTGTGSDEQFF

clone_size: -
v_call: TRBV30
d_call: TRBD2
j_call: TRBJ2-3
cdr3_nt: TGTGCCTGGAGTTTTACTAGCGGGTATCAAGGGGATACGCAGTATTTT
cdr3_aa: CAWSFTSGYQGDTQYF

clone_size: few
v_call: TRBV12-3/TRBV12-4
d_call: TRBD1
j_call: TRBJ1-1
cdr3_nt: TGTGCCAGCAGCGCTTGGGGGACAGGCCGAAACACTGAAGCTTTCTTT
cdr3_aa: CASSAWGTGRNTEAFF

clone_size: many
v_call: TRBV3-1
d_call: -
j_call: TRBJ2-1
cdr3_nt: TGTGCCAGCAGCCAAGGCAGAGGGGACTACAATGAGCAGTTCTTC
cdr3_aa: CASSQGRGDYNEQFF

clone_size: many
v_call: TRBV5-8
d_call: TRBD2
j_call: TRBJ2-2
cdr3_nt: TGTGCCAGCCGACTGGCTAGCGGGGCCGCGAACACCGGGGAGCTGTTTTTT
cdr3_aa: CASRLASGAANTGELFF

clone_size: -
v_call: TRBV6-4
d_call: TRBD1
j_call: TRBJ2-6
cdr3_nt: TGTGCCAGCAGTGACTCCGGGACAGGGCCTTCTGGGGCCAACGTCCTGACTTTC
cdr3_aa: CASSDSGTGPSGANVLTF

clone_size: -
v_call: TRBV10-3
d_call: -
j_call: TRBJ2-7
cdr3_nt: TGTGCCATCAGTGTAGTTGGGGTAGGCGAGCAGTACTTC
cdr3_aa: CAISVVGVGEQYF

clone_size: few
v_call: TRBV3-1
d_call: -
j_call: TRBJ2-7
cdr3_nt: TGTGCCAGCAGCCAAGATCAGAGGGACCGAGCCTACGAGCAGTACTTC
cdr3_aa: CASSQDQRDRAYEQYF

clone_size: many
v_call: TRBV5-1
d_call: TRBD1
j_call: TRBJ1-2
cdr3_nt: TGCGCCAGCAGCCAAGGGGACAGCAACTATGGCTACACCTTC
cdr3_aa: CASSQGDSNYGYTF

clone_size: many
v_call: TRBV20-1
d_call: -
j_call: TRBJ1-6
cdr3_nt: TGCAGTGCTAGGTTGAGAGGAGAGAGTGGTTCACCCCTCCACTTT
cdr3_aa: CSARLRGESGSPLHF

clone_size: medium-sized
v_call: TRBV19
d_call: -
j_call: TRBJ1-2
cdr3_nt: TGTGCCAGTAGTATAGGGGGCAGGAATGGCTACACCTTC
cdr3_aa: CASSIGGRNGYTF

clone_size: many
v_call: TRBV10-3
d_call: -
j_call: TRBJ2-1
cdr3_nt: TGTGCCATCAGTGAGTCCTATGAGCAGTTCTTC
cdr3_aa: CAISESYEQFF

clone_size: many
v_call: TRBV5-4
d_call: -
j_call: TRBJ2-1
cdr3_nt: TGTGCCAGCAGCTGGGGGACTTGGGAGCAGTTCTTC
cdr3_aa: CASSWGTWEQFF

clone_size: many
v_call: TRBV12-3/TRBV12-4
d_call: TRBD1
j_call: TRBJ1-1
cdr3_nt: TGTGCCAGCAGCGAACAGGGGGAGGGGACTGAAGCTTTCTTT
cdr3_aa: CASSEQGEGTEAFF

clone_size: -
v_call: TRBV14
d_call: TRBD1
j_call: TRBJ1-2
cdr3_nt: TGTGCCAGCAGCCAGGACAGGTCGGGGAACTATGGCTACACTTTC
cdr3_aa: CASSQDRSGNYGYTF

clone_size: many
v_call: TRBV29-1
d_call: -
j_call: TRBJ2-1
cdr3_nt: TGCAGCGTTGAAGAAGTCCTCAATGAGCAGTTCTTC
cdr3_aa: CSVEEVLNEQFF

clone_size: many
v_call: TRBV5-1
d_call: -
j_call: TRBJ1-6
cdr3_nt: TGCGCCAGCAACCCCGGGGATAATTCACCCCTCCACTTT
cdr3_aa: CASNPGDNSPLHF

clone_size: many
v_call: TRBV7-9
d_call: -
j_call: TRBJ2-3
cdr3_nt: TGTGCCAGCAGCTCCCATCCGGATACGCAGTATTTT
cdr3_aa: CASSSHPDTQYF

clone_size: many
v_call: TRBV10-3
d_call: -
j_call: TRBJ1-2
cdr3_nt: TGTGCCATCAGTGAGTCAACGGGGGCGAACTATGGCTACACCTTC
cdr3_aa: CAISESTGANYGYTF

clone_size: many
v_call: TRBV6-1
d_call: -
j_call: TRBJ2-5
cdr3_nt: TGTGCCAGCAGTTTTCGCGGGACCCAAGAGACCCAGTACTTC
cdr3_aa: CASSFRGTQETQYF

clone_size: many
v_call: TRBV15
d_call: TRBD1
j_call: TRBJ1-2
cdr3_nt: TGTGCCACCAGCAGAGGGACAGGGAGTGCTGGCTACACCTTC
cdr3_aa: CATSRGTGSAGYTF

clone_size: few
v_call: TRBV11-2
d_call: TRBD1
j_call: TRBJ1-4
cdr3_nt: TGTGCCAGCAGCATAACAGGGGGCGGTGAAAAACTGTTTTTT
cdr3_aa: CASSITGGGEKLFF

clone_size: many
v_call: TRBV5-1
d_call: -
j_call: TRBJ1-2
cdr3_nt: TGCGCCAGCAGCCTGGGCTTCTATGGCTACACCTTC
cdr3_aa: CASSLGFYGYTF

clone_size: -
v_call: TRBV6-2/TRBV6-3
d_call: -
j_call: TRBJ1-5
cdr3_nt: TGTGCCAGCAGTTACGGGGCAGACAATCAGCCCCAGCATTTT
cdr3_aa: CASSYGADNQPQHF

clone_size: many
v_call: TRBV11-3
d_call: -
j_call: TRBJ1-6
cdr3_nt: TGTGCCAGCAGCTTAGATCTGATTTTTGGATCACCCCTCCACTTT
cdr3_aa: CASSLDLIFGSPLHF

clone_size: many
v_call: TRBV2
d_call: -
j_call: TRBJ2-2
cdr3_nt: TGTGCCGGACGTACAGGGTCCGCGAACACCGGGGAGCTGTTTTTT
cdr3_aa: CAGRTGSANTGELFF

clone_size: medium-sized
v_call: TRBV29-1
d_call: TRBD1
j_call: TRBJ2-7
cdr3_nt: TGCAGCGTTGTCCCAGGGGGCCACGAGCAGTACTTC
cdr3_aa: CSVVPGGHEQYF

clone_size: few
v_call: TRBV19
d_call: TRBD1
j_call: TRBJ1-2
cdr3_nt: TGTGCCAGTAGTTACGACAGGGACTCCTGGGGCTACACCTTC
cdr3_aa: CASSYDRDSWGYTF

clone_size: many
v_call: TRBV4-1
d_call: -
j_call: TRBJ1-2
cdr3_nt: TGCGCCAGCAGCCAAGCTGGAAACTATGGCTACACCTTC
cdr3_aa: CASSQAGNYGYTF

clone_size: many
v_call: TRBV5-5
d_call: TRBD1
j_call: TRBJ2-7
cdr3_nt: TGTGCCAGCAGCTTGGCTCCGACAGGGGGAATAGTCGAGCAGTACTTC
cdr3_aa: CASSLAPTGGIVEQYF

clone_size: many
v_call: TRBV18
d_call: -
j_call: TRBJ2-4
cdr3_nt: TGTGCCAGCTCACCTCTGGCCGGACAGCCACAGAACATTCAGTACTTC
cdr3_aa: CASSPLAGQPQNIQYF

clone_size: many
v_call: TRBV12-3/TRBV12-4
d_call: -
j_call: TRBJ2-5
cdr3_nt: TGTGCCAGCGGACGGTTCCAAGAGACCCAGTACTTC
cdr3_aa: CASGRFQETQYF

clone_size: many
v_call: TRBV5-1
d_call: -
j_call: TRBJ1-5
cdr3_nt: TGCGCCAGCAGCTTGAGTAGCAATCAGCCCCAGCATTTT
cdr3_aa: CASSLSSNQPQHF

clone_size: -
v_call: TRBV7-2
d_call: -
j_call: TRBJ2-7
cdr3_nt: TGTGCCAGCAGCGTAAACCCGGGACGGACCTACGAGCAGTACTTC
cdr3_aa: CASSVNPGRTYEQYF

clone_size: many
v_call: TRBV4-1
d_call: -
j_call: TRBJ1-4
cdr3_nt: TGCGCCAGCAGCCAAAACCCAGCAGGGCGAGTAGAAAAACTGTTTTTT
cdr3_aa: CASSQNPAGRVEKLFF

clone_size: many
v_call: TRBV12-3/TRBV12-4
d_call: -
j_call: TRBJ1-2
cdr3_nt: TGTGCCAGCAGTCGCCAGGGGAATCGAAACTATGGCTACACCTTC
cdr3_aa: CASSRQGNRNYGYTF

clone_size: many
v_call: TRBV20-1
d_call: -
j_call: TRBJ1-5
cdr3_nt: TGCAGTGCTTCCCAGACCACGGGCAATCAGCCCCAGCATTTT
cdr3_aa: CSASQTTGNQPQHF

clone_size: few
v_call: TRBV7-9
d_call: -
j_call: TRBJ1-1
cdr3_nt: TGTGCCAGCAGCATCCGGCTCAACACTGAAGCTTTCTTT
cdr3_aa: CASSIRLNTEAFF

clone_size: many
v_call: TRBV19
d_call: -
j_call: TRBJ2-7
cdr3_nt: TGTGCCAGTAGTATCATCCCCTCCGGGGGAATGAACGAGCAGTACTTC
cdr3_aa: CASSIIPSGGMNEQYF

clone_size: many
v_call: TRBV6-1
d_call: -
j_call: TRBJ2-7
cdr3_nt: TGTGCCGCGGGACACCTTACCTACGAGCAGTACTTC
cdr3_aa: CAAGHLTYEQYF

clone_size: many
v_call: TRBV30
d_call: -
j_call: TRBJ2-1
cdr3_nt: TGTGCCTGGGATGTGGGGTCCTCCTCCTACAATGAGCAGTTCTTC
cdr3_aa: CAWDVGSSSYNEQFF

clone_size: many
v_call: TRBV12-3/TRBV12-4
d_call: TRBD2
j_call: TRBJ2-1
cdr3_nt: TGTGCCAGCAGTGGGACTAGCGGGGGGTACAATGAGCAGTTCTTC
cdr3_aa: CASSGTSGGYNEQFF

clone_size: many
v_call: TRBV20-1
d_call: TRBD2
j_call: TRBJ2-1
cdr3_nt: TGCAGTGCTGGAAGGCCACTAGCGGGCTACAATGAGCAGTTCTTC
cdr3_aa: CSAGRPLAGYNEQFF

clone_size: many
v_call: TRBV7-2
d_call: -
j_call: TRBJ2-1
cdr3_nt: TGTGCCAGCAGCCGCCGGACGGCGCCAACCTACAATGAGCAGTTCTTC
cdr3_aa: CASSRRTAPTYNEQFF

clone_size: -
v_call: TRBV24-1
d_call: TRBD1
j_call: TRBJ2-3
cdr3_nt: TGTGCCACGGCACAGGGGTCCACAGATACGCAGTATTTT
cdr3_aa: CATAQGSTDTQYF

clone_size: many
v_call: TRBV7-6
d_call: TRBD2
j_call: TRBJ2-1
cdr3_nt: TGTGCCAGCAGCTTAGGAGCGGGGAGTACGAATGAGCAGTTCTTC
cdr3_aa: CASSLGAGSTNEQFF

clone_size: few
v_call: TRBV7-3
d_call: -
j_call: TRBJ2-2
cdr3_nt: TGTGCCAGCAGCTTAGTCCCTCAGAGCACCGGGGAGCTGTTTTTT
cdr3_aa: CASSLVPQSTGELFF

clone_size: many
v_call: TRBV20-1
d_call: -
j_call: TRBJ1-1
cdr3_nt: TGCAGTGCTAGGGGGACTTCAGACACTGAAGCTTTCTTT
cdr3_aa: CSARGTSDTEAFF

clone_size: many
v_call: TRBV7-9
d_call: TRBD2
j_call: TRBJ2-3
cdr3_nt: TGTGCCAGCAGTCGGGGGGAGCCAGATACGCAGTATTTT
cdr3_aa: CASSRGEPDTQYF

clone_size: many
v_call: TRBV6-5
d_call: TRBD2
j_call: TRBJ2-3
cdr3_nt: TGTGCCAGCGGTCGGACTAGCGGGGGATATAGCACAGATACGCAGTATTTT
cdr3_aa: CASGRTSGGYSTDTQYF